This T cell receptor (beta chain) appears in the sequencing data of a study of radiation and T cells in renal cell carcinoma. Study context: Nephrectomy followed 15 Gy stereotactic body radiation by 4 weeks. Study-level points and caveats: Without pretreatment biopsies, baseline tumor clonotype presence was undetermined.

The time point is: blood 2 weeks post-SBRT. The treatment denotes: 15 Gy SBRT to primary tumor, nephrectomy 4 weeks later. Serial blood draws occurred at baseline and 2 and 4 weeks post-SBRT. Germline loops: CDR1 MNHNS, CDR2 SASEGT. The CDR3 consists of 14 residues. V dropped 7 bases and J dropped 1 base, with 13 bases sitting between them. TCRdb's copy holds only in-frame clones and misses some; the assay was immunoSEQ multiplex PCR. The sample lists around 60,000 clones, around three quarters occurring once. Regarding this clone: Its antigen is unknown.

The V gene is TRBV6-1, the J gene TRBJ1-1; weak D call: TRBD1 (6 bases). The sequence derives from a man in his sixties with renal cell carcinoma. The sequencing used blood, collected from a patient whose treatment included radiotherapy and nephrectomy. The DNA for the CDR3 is TGTGCCAGCAAGAACAGGGCGGAGAACACTGAAGCTTTCTTT. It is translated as CASKNRAENTEAFF.